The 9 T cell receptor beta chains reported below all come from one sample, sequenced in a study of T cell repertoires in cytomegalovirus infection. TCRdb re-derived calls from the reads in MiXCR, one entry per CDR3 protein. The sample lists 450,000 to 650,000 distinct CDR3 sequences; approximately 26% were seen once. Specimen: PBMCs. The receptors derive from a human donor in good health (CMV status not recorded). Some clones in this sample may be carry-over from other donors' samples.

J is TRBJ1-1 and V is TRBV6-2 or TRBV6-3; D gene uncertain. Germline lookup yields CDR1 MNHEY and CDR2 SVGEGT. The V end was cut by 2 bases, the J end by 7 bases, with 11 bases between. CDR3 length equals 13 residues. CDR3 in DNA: TGTGCCAGCAGTTACGCCGATAAGATTGAAGCTTTCTTT. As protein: CASSYADKIEAFF.

The DNA of the CDR3 is TGTGCCAGCAAAAAGGGTCCCATCTATAACTCTGGAAACACCATATATTTT. As protein: CASKKGPIYNSGNTIYF. J is TRBJ1-3 and V is TRBV28; D is undetermined. The CDR3 covers 17 residues. Germline-derived CDR1 and CDR2 are MDHEN and SYDVKM. V was cut by 7 bases and J by 0 bases, with 19 bases left in between.

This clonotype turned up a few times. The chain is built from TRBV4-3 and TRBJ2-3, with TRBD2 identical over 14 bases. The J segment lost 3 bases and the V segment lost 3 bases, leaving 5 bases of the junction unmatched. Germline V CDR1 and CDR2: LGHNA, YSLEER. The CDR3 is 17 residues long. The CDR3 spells CASSQAGTSGRTDTQYF. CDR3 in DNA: TGCGCCAGCAGCCAGGCCGGGACTAGCGGGAGAACAGATACGCAGTATTTT.

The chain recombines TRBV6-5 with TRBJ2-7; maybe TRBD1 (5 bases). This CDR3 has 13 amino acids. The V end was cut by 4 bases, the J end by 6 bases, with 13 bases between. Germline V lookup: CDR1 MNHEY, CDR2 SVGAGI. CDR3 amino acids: CASSSSGYGEQYF. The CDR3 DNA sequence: TGTGCCAGCAGTTCATCAGGGTACGGCGAGCAGTACTTC.

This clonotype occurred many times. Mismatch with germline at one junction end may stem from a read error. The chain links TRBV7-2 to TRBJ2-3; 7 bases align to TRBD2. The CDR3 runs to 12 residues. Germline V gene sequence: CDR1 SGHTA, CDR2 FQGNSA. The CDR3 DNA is TGTGCCAGCAGCCCGGGGGGAGCGGGACCTTCATTT. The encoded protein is CASSPGGAGPSF.

CDR3 in DNA: TGTGCCAGCAGTATTACAGGGGTTGGAAACACCATATATTTT. Residues: CASSITGVGNTIYF. The rearrangement uses TRBV12-3 or TRBV12-4 and TRBJ1-3; TRBD1 matches 7 bases. Trimming cost V 5 bases and J 3 bases; bases outside gene matches: 4. There are 14 residues in the CDR3.

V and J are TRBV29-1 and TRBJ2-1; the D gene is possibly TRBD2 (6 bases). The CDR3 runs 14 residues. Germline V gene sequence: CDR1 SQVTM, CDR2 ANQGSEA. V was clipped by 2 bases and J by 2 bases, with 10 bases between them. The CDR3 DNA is TGCAGCGTTGAACGAGCGGGTCCCTACAATGAGCAGTTCTTC. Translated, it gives CSVERAGPYNEQFF.

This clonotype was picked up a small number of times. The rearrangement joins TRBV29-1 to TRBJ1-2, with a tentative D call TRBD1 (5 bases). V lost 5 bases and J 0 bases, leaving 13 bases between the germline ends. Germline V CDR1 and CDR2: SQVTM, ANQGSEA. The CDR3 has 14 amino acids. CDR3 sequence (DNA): TGCAGCGTTCTCCCCGCAGGGACTAACTATGGCTACACCTTC. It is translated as CSVLPAGTNYGYTF.

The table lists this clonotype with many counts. The CDR3 loop is CASSLVIAWKETQYF. CDR3 DNA sequence: TGTGCCAGCAGCTTAGTGATAGCTTGGAAAGAGACCCAGTACTTC. The chain has TRBV7-2 and TRBJ2-5, with no clear D. The V end lost 1 base, the J end lost 3 bases, and 12 bases lay between the germline ends. Germline values: CDR1 SGHTA, CDR2 FQGNSA. The CDR3 contains 15 residues.